One and the same sample provided the 15 T cell receptor beta chains below, sequenced in a study of T cells in Graves' hyperthyroidism and ophthalmopathy. The investigators amplified TCR beta CDR3 regions from RNA transcripts. The TCR CDR3 was amplified in a first-round RT-PCR using the HTBI primer set. From the multiplex PCR reads, TCRdb called clonotypes with MiXCR, one entry per CDR3 protein. The sample lists under 450,000 distinct CDR3 sequences, about 15% occurring once. Sequencing was carried out using blood. The receptors come from a woman aged 18-35 years with Graves' hyperthyroidism.

This clonotype was observed at least ten times. This chain connects TRBV7-9 to TRBJ2-1; D possibly matches TRBD1 or TRBD2 (5 bases each). The V gene lost 6 bases and the J gene lost 8 bases, with 17 bases spanning the gap. This CDR3 contains 14 residues. The germline V gene encodes CDR1 SEHNR and CDR2 FQNEAQ (reference sequence). The DNA of the CDR3 is TGTGCCAGCAGGGTGAGAGAGAGGGGAGATGAGCAGTTCTTC. Its translation is CASRVRERGDEQFF.

This clonotype appeared many times. The J gene is TRBJ2-1, the V gene TRBV7-8; 8 bases are shared with TRBD2. The length of the CDR3 is 17 residues. CDR1 is SGHVS, CDR2 FQNEAQ, per germline. J was trimmed by 3 bases and V by 2 bases; bases with no gene match: 9. The CDR3 loop is CASSLPFEGTSYNEQFF. The CDR3 DNA reads as TGTGCCAGCAGCTTACCCTTTGAAGGGACTAGCTACAATGAGCAGTTCTTC. Full variable domain (remainder filled in from reference TRBV7-8 and TRBJ2-1): GAGVSQSPRYKVAKRGQDVALRCDPISGHVSLFWYQQALGQGPEFLTYFQNEAQLDKSGLPSDRFFAERPEGSVSTLKIQRTQQEDSAVYLCASSLPFEGTSYNEQFFGPGTRLTVL.

This clonotype came up many times. The chain links TRBV7-9 to TRBJ1-5; no firm D call. The length of the CDR3 is 16 residues. The germline gives CDR1 SEHNR, CDR2 FQNEAQ (reference sequence). V was trimmed by 5 bases and J by 1 base, leaving 15 bases between them. The CDR3 spells CASSLTRGLSNQPQHF. The CDR3 nucleotides are TGTGCCAGCAGCCTAACCCGGGGTTTAAGCAATCAGCCCCAGCATTTT.

This clonotype has a count of ten or more. The chain uses TRBV27 and TRBJ2-1, with D unresolved. The CDR3 spans 11 residues. Germline values: CDR1 MNHEY, CDR2 SMNVEV (reference sequence). V was shortened by 4 bases and J by 8 bases, with 6 bases between the two germline ends. The CDR3 protein is CASSSSHEQFF. The CDR3 DNA follows: TGTGCCAGCAGTTCGAGCCATGAGCAGTTCTTC.

This clonotype was seen at least ten times. The chain is built from TRBV3-1 and TRBJ2-1; unclear D gene. Germline CDR1 is LGHDT and CDR2 is YNNKEL (reference sequence). Trimming took 4 bases from V and 11 from J, leaving 12 bases between them. CDR3 length: 12 residues. DNA for the CDR3: TGTGCCAGCAGCCCCCCTAGTTTTCAGCAGTTCTTC. It codes for CASSPPSFQQFF.

This clonotype has at least ten counts. This rearrangement joins TRBV6-2 or TRBV6-3 to TRBJ1-5; 9 bases agree with TRBD1. After removal of 7 bases from V and 3 bases from J, the junction contained 7 bases not matched to a gene. The CDR3 runs to 15 residues. CDR1 is MNHEY and CDR2 is SVGEGT in the germline V gene. The DNA for the CDR3 is TGTGCCAGCACTACCGGGACAGGGTTCAATCAGCCCCAGCATTTT. Protein sequence: CASTTGTGFNQPQHF.

This clonotype has ten or more counts. J is TRBJ1-1 and V is TRBV4-1; no clear D gene. Germline-derived CDR1 and CDR2 are MGHRA and YSYEKL. The CDR3 covers 13 residues. Trimming removed 1 base at V and 2 bases at J, with 5 bases between. CDR3 DNA sequence: TGCGCCAGCAGCCAAGCTGGAAACACTGAAGCTTTCTTT. It translates to CASSQAGNTEAFF.

In this sample, this clonotype turned up many times. The J gene is TRBJ2-3, the V gene TRBV6-1; no reliable D call. The CDR3 is 16 residues long. Trimming left V 5 bases short and J 0 bases short, with 15 bases between. The germline V gene encodes CDR1 MNHNS and CDR2 SASEGT. CDR3 loop: CASSSTGFPSTDTQYF. In DNA, the CDR3 is TGTGCCAGCAGTTCGACTGGATTTCCTAGCACAGATACGCAGTATTTT.

At least ten counts were recorded for this clonotype. This sequence joins TRBV11-2 and TRBJ2-3; TRBD2 matches at 10 bases. This CDR3 is 16 amino acids long. The ends lost 2 bases at V and 4 bases at J; junction bases unmatched: 6. The germline V gene has CDR1 SGHAT and CDR2 FQNNGV. In DNA form, the CDR3 reads TGTGCCAGCAGCTTATCAGCGGGAGGGTTCTCAGATACGCAGTATTTT. This codes for CASSLSAGGFSDTQYF.

This clonotype was counted ten times or more. The V call is TRBV5-1, the J call TRBJ2-2; D possibly corresponds to TRBD1 (5 bases). The CDR3 has 14 amino acids. V was cut by 4 bases and J by 1 base, with 8 bases left in between. The germline gives CDR1 SGHRS, CDR2 YFSETQ. The CDR3 spells CASSPGLNTGELFF. CDR3 in DNA: TGCGCCAGCAGCCCAGGGCTGAACACCGGGGAGCTGTTTTTT. The full variable domain, with the rest looked up from reference TRBV5-1 and TRBJ2-2, is KAGVTQTPRYLIKTRGQQVTLSCSPISGHRSVSWYQQTPGQGLQFLFEYFSETQRNKGNFPGRFSGRQFSNSRSEMNVSTLELGDSALYLCASSPGLNTGELFFGEGSRLTVL.

This clonotype was seen many times. The CDR3 nucleotides are TGTGCCAGCAGCTTGGTGGGGCCTGGGACAGATACGCAGTATTTT. This gives the protein CASSLVGPGTDTQYF. The chain combines TRBV5-6 with TRBJ2-3; perhaps TRBD1 as D (5 bases). Looked up from germline, CDR1 is SGHDT and CDR2 is YYEEEE. Between the trimmed V and J ends, which lost 0 bases and 3 bases, there was a span of 11 bases. The CDR3 length is 15 residues.

There are many counts of this clonotype. The genes are TRBV20-1 and TRBJ2-1; 7 bases fit TRBD2. Germline trimming cut 0 bases from V and 0 bases from J; bases unmatched to any gene: 11. Germline assignment: CDR1 DFQATT and CDR2 SNEGSKA (reference sequence). The CDR3 loop spans 18 amino acids. The CDR3 DNA reads as TGCAGTGCTAGAGATATGGGACTATCTCGGAGCTCCTACAATGAGCAGTTCTTC. It codes for CSARDMGLSRSSYNEQFF.

As regards this clonotype: As the CDR3 is not closed by the conserved phenylalanine or tryptophan, this likely results from a read error. This chain uses TRBV12-3 or TRBV12-4 with TRBJ2-7; 10 bases are shared with TRBD1. The CDR3 is 15 amino acids. The CDR3 DNA follows: TGCGCCAGCAGTCGCCCGACAGGGGGCTCCGGCGAGCAGTACCTC. Protein product: CASSRPTGGSGEQYL.

This clonotype was recorded many times. The CDR3 DNA follows: TGTGCCTCACTACACCTTTTCACAGATACGCAGTATTTT. It codes for CASLHLFTDTQYF. The V call is TRBV30, the J call TRBJ2-3; D ambiguous. Trimming removed 7 bases at V and 2 bases at J, with 13 bases between. CDR3 length equals 13 residues. In germline, CDR1 is GTSNPN, CDR2 SVGIG (reference sequence).

This clonotype was recorded many times. The rearrangement uses TRBV3-1 and TRBJ1-6; 7 positions agree with TRBD1. The CDR3 covers 15 residues. Germline V gives CDR1 LGHDT, CDR2 YNNKEL (reference sequence). The J segment lost 7 bases and the V segment lost 0 bases, leaving 3 bases of the junction unmatched. This CDR3 is CASSQDTTGNSPLHF. CDR3 in DNA: TGTGCCAGCAGCCAAGATACGACAGGGAATTCACCCCTCCACTTT.